Following are 24 T cell receptor beta chains from one sample sequenced in a study of shared T cell receptors in the human thymus. Repertoires were generated with immunoSEQ multiplex PCR, while TCRdb's copy carries only in-frame clones and drops some. In the table there are about 500,000 clones, approximately 78% of which are singletons. This sample was shared with a second study, whose subject was human thymus T cells.

Material: thymocytes. The receptors derive from a boy under three years old with a congenital heart defect.

The chain combines TRBV5-1 with TRBJ2-1, with 8 bases matching TRBD2. The CDR3 runs 17 residues. Germline loops: CDR1 SGHRS, CDR2 YFSETQ. Trimming removed 4 bases from V and 0 bases from J; junction bases left unmatched: 9. CDR3 sequence: CASSPGLAESSYNEQFF. DNA for the CDR3: TGCGCCAGCAGCCCAGGACTAGCTGAAAGCTCCTACAATGAGCAGTTCTTC.

In this sample, this clone turned up a few times. The DNA of the CDR3 is TGTGCCAGTAGTGTGGCTAGCTCAAACGAGCAGTACTTC. Translated: CASSVASSNEQYF. This chain uses TRBV19 with TRBJ2-7, with D possibly matching TRBD2 (5 bases). Trimming stripped 5 bases from V and 5 bases from J, with 13 bases between. The CDR3 contains 13 residues. The germline CDR1 and CDR2 sequences are LNHDA and SQIVND (reference sequence). Using reference TRBV19 and TRBJ2-7 for the parts outside the CDR3, the full variable domain is DGGITQSPKYLFRKEGQNVTLSCEQNLNHDAMYWYRQDPGQGLRLIYYSQIVNDFQKGDIAEGYSVSREKKESFPLTVTSAQKNPTAFYLCASSVASSNEQYFGPGTRLTVT.

V usage is TRBV6-1 and J usage is TRBJ2-7; 10 bases are a match to TRBD2. This CDR3 spans 19 amino acids. Germline V gives CDR1 MNHNS, CDR2 SASEGT. V was pared by 3 bases and J by 7 bases, with 21 bases of the junction left unmatched. As DNA, the CDR3 is TGTGCCAGCAGTGACGGGCGCGAGCGGGAGGGCCATGATCCGGGGGAGCAGTACTTC. This encodes CASSDGREREGHDPGEQYF.

V usage is TRBV29-1 and J usage is TRBJ2-1; possible D gene TRBD1, 6 bases. Germline CDR1 is SQVTM and CDR2 is ANQGSEA. V lost 2 bases, J lost 5 bases, and 16 bases lay in between. The CDR3 totals 15 residues. The CDR3 loop is CSVERVQGSHNEQFF. Here the CDR3 DNA reads TGCAGCGTTGAACGGGTACAGGGTTCCCACAATGAGCAGTTCTTC.

This clone has just one count. Other DNA sequences in the sample encode the same CDR3. The chain employs TRBV19 and TRBJ1-2, with D perhaps matching TRBD1 (5 bases). The CDR3 totals 13 residues. Trimming removed 5 bases from V and 0 bases from J, with 7 bases in between. Germline lookup yields CDR1 LNHDA and CDR2 SQIVND (reference sequence). CDR3 loop: CASSFRANYGYTF. The CDR3 nucleotides read TGTGCCAGTAGTTTCAGGGCTAACTATGGCTACACCTTC. Filled out from reference TRBV19 and TRBJ1-2, the complete variable domain reads DGGITQSPKYLFRKEGQNVTLSCEQNLNHDAMYWYRQDPGQGLRLIYYSQIVNDFQKGDIAEGYSVSREKKESFPLTVTSAQKNPTAFYLCASSFRANYGYTFGSGTRLTVV.

This clone was picked up one time. Written as DNA, the CDR3 is TGCGCCAGCAGCCCAACTACAGGGGAAGTCGGGGAGCTGTTTTTT. Translated, it gives CASSPTTGEVGELFF. This chain uses TRBV5-1 with TRBJ2-2; TRBD1 matches 7 bases. Trimming took 4 bases from V and 7 from J; bases not matched to a gene: 10. Germline CDR1 reads SGHRS; CDR2 reads YFSETQ. This CDR3 contains 15 residues.

The CDR3: CATSRGLAGVETQYF. The CDR3 DNA sequence: TGTGCCACCAGCAGAGGACTAGCGGGAGTTGAGACCCAGTACTTC. The chain uses TRBV15 and TRBJ2-5; 12 bases match TRBD2. The V segment lost 1 base and the J segment 5 bases; nucleotides outside the gene matches: 2. This CDR3 contains 15 residues. Germline CDR1 is LNHNV and CDR2 is YYDKDF (reference sequence).

The genes are TRBV28 and TRBJ2-5, with 11 bases fitting TRBD2. This CDR3 has 20 residues. V lost 6 bases and J lost 4; bases outside the gene matches: 22. Germline lookup yields CDR1 MDHEN and CDR2 SYDVKM. This CDR3 reads CASSPFPTSGEGRGGETQYF. DNA for the CDR3: TGTGCCAGCAGCCCTTTTCCGACTAGCGGGGAGGGCCGGGGGGGAGAGACCCAGTACTTC.

The chain recombines TRBV5-4 with TRBJ2-7; TRBD1 agrees at 8 bases. After removal of 4 bases from V and 2 bases from J, the junction contained 5 bases not matched to a gene. Germline lookup yields CDR1 SGHNT and CDR2 YYREEE (reference sequence). The CDR3 covers 14 residues. The CDR3 here is CASSPQGATYEQYF. The DNA of the CDR3 is TGTGCCAGCAGCCCGCAGGGGGCCACCTACGAGCAGTACTTC.

This clone was counted a few times. This sequence joins TRBV5-1 and TRBJ2-7; D may be TRBD1 (6 bases). Germline V gene sequence: CDR1 SGHRS, CDR2 YFSETQ. This CDR3 region has 15 residues. V lost 4 bases to trimming and J lost 2 bases, with 16 bases between them. This CDR3 is CASSVDGQNTYEQYF. CDR3 sequence (DNA): TGCGCCAGCAGCGTTGACGGACAGAACACCTACGAGCAGTACTTC. Together with reference TRBV5-1 and TRBJ2-7, the CDR3 gives the full variable domain: KAGVTQTPRYLIKTRGQQVTLSCSPISGHRSVSWYQQTPGQGLQFLFEYFSETQRNKGNFPGRFSGRQFSNSRSEMNVSTLELGDSALYLCASSVDGQNTYEQYFGPGTRLTVT.

This clone was seen once. This chain joins TRBV7-4 and TRBJ1-1; D not certain. The germline V and J ends were trimmed by 5 bases and 3 bases, with 22 bases remaining between them. The germline CDR1 and CDR2 sequences are SGHVT and SQSDAQ. The CDR3 contains 17 residues. The CDR3 DNA sequence: TGTGCCAGCAGCCCCCGTTCAGCCGGGGTCTTCGACACTGAAGCTTTCTTT. Amino acid sequence: CASSPRSAGVFDTEAFF.

The rearrangement joins TRBV18 to TRBJ2-5; D gene ambiguous. The CDR3 sequence is 13 residues long. Germline CDR1 KGHSH, CDR2 LQKENI. Trimming removed 1 base at V and 5 bases at J, with 8 bases between. The CDR3 here is CASSPRLRETQYF. Written as DNA, the CDR3 is TGTGCCAGCTCACCACGTCTGAGGGAGACCCAGTACTTC. Together with reference TRBV18 and TRBJ2-5, the CDR3 gives the full variable domain: NAGVMQNPRHLVRRRGQEARLRCSPMKGHSHVYWYRQLPEEGLKFMVYLQKENIIDESGMPKERFSAEFPKEGPSILRIQQVVRGDSAAYFCASSPRLRETQYFGPGTRLLVL.

V usage is TRBV29-1 and J usage is TRBJ2-1; 8 bases are shared with TRBD2. J lost 8 bases, V lost 6 bases, and 9 bases had no gene match. Germline V gene lookup returns CDR1 SQVTM and CDR2 ANQGSEA. The CDR3 is 13 amino acids. CDR3: CSVPGTSWYEQFF. Here the CDR3 DNA reads TGCAGCGTGCCCGGGACTAGTTGGTATGAGCAGTTCTTC.

This chain uses TRBV7-2 with TRBJ2-7; D might be TRBD2 (5 bases). With 5 bases removed from V and 5 bases from J, the gap between germline ends came to 16 bases. CDR3 length: 14 residues. Germline V gene data show CDR1 as SGHTA and CDR2 as FQGNSA. The DNA for the CDR3 is TGTGCCAGCAGCCCTAGCCGGAGCGCTGACGAGCAGTACTTC. Its protein is CASSPSRSADEQYF.

Only a few counts were recorded for this clone. The rearrangement uses TRBV7-2 and TRBJ2-1, with D tentatively TRBD2 (6 bases). V was shortened by 7 bases and J by 6 bases, with 22 bases between the two germline ends. CDR1 is SGHTA, CDR2 FQGNSA, per germline. CDR3 length equals 16 residues. DNA of the CDR3: TGTGCCAGCATGCTAAGGAGGGACTCCACAGGCAATGAGCAGTTCTTC. This sequence encodes CASMLRRDSTGNEQFF.

J is TRBJ1-4 and V is TRBV19; no clear D. V was cut by 2 bases and J by 0 bases, with 16 bases left in between. CDR1 LNHDA and CDR2 SQIVND come from the germline V gene (reference sequence). The CDR3 is made up of 18 amino acids. The CDR3 region is CASSIRDRRNATNEKLFF. The CDR3 coding sequence is TGTGCCAGTAGTATACGCGACCGGAGGAATGCAACTAATGAAAAACTGTTTTTT.

The CDR3 coding sequence is TGTGCCAGCAGTTTATACGCAGGGCTCCCCAACTATGGCTACACCTTC. Encoded protein: CASSLYAGLPNYGYTF. The V and J genes are TRBV28 and TRBJ1-2; tentatively, D is TRBD1 (5 bases). The germline V and J ends were trimmed by 1 base and 2 bases, with 14 bases remaining between them. CDR3 size: 16 residues. Per the germline V gene, CDR1 is MDHEN and CDR2 is SYDVKM.

The gene calls are TRBV27 and TRBJ1-1; 7 bases align to TRBD1. This CDR3 is built from 12 residues. V trimming: 5 bases; J trimming: 7 bases; junction bases outside the gene matches: 4. Germline CDR1 is MNHEY and CDR2 is SMNVEV (reference sequence). This chain's CDR3 is CASSRRQGEAFF. The CDR3 DNA follows: TGTGCCAGCAGTCGCAGACAGGGTGAAGCTTTCTTT.

The chain carries TRBV30 and TRBJ1-6; a possible D gene is TRBD1 (6 bases). The CDR3 covers 15 residues. Germline CDR1 GTSNPN, CDR2 SVGIG (reference sequence). V lost 1 base and J lost 11, with 18 bases in between. CDR3 in DNA: TGTGCCTGGAGTGGGCCCGGGGGGGGCTGGGCACCCCTCCACTTT. Residues: CAWSGPGGGWAPLHF.

The genes are TRBV29-1 and TRBJ2-1; 10 positions match TRBD1. The CDR3 totals 13 residues. The V segment lost 5 bases and the J segment 9 bases; nucleotides outside the gene matches: 7. Germline lookup yields CDR1 SQVTM and CDR2 ANQGSEA. The CDR3 sequence: CSVPGQGKGEQFF. The CDR3 nucleotides read TGCAGCGTTCCGGGACAGGGGAAGGGTGAGCAGTTCTTC.

The chain combines TRBV5-4 with TRBJ2-7; 9 positions match TRBD1. Looked up from germline, CDR1 is SGHNT and CDR2 is YYREEE (reference sequence). The trim removed 0 bases at V and 5 bases at J, leaving 15 bases unmatched. The CDR3 has 18 amino acids. CDR3 residues: CASSLVGSWGTGSNEQYF. In nucleotides, the CDR3 is TGTGCCAGCAGCTTGGTTGGTTCGTGGGGGACAGGGAGCAACGAGCAGTACTTC. Drawing the rest from reference TRBV5-4 and TRBJ2-7, the complete variable domain is ETGVTQSPTHLIKTRGQQVTLRCSSQSGHNTVSWYQQALGQGPQFIFQYYREEENGRGNFPPRFSGLQFPNYSSELNVNALELDDSALYLCASSLVGSWGTGSNEQYFGPGTRLTVT.

The rearrangement uses TRBV7-7 and TRBJ2-3; 10 bases map to TRBD1. CDR3 length: 15 amino acids. After removal of 5 bases from V and 3 bases from J, the junction contained 5 bases not matched to a gene. Germline V gene lookup returns CDR1 SSHAT and CDR2 FNYEAQ (reference sequence). The CDR3 region is CASSLKDRGTDTQYF. DNA for the CDR3: TGTGCCAGCAGCCTTAAGGACAGGGGGACAGATACGCAGTATTTT. The full variable domain, rest sourced from reference TRBV7-7 and TRBJ2-3, is GAGVSQSPRYKVTKRGQDVTLRCDPISSHATLYWYQQALGQGPEFLTYFNYEAQPDKSGLPSDRFSAERPEGSISTLTIQRTEQRDSAMYRCASSLKDRGTDTQYFGPGTRLTVL.

The gene calls are TRBV30 and TRBJ2-7, with 7 bases that match TRBD2. Trimming took 3 bases from V and 3 from J; bases not matched to a gene: 2. CDR1 and CDR2 from the germline V gene are GTSNPN and SVGIG (reference sequence). This CDR3 region has 12 residues. CDR3 sequence reads: CAWSGLVYEQYF. Written as DNA, the CDR3 is TGTGCCTGGAGCGGACTAGTCTACGAGCAGTACTTC.

V gene TRBV6-5 combines with J gene TRBJ2-2, with TRBD2 matching 9 bases. The CDR3 has 16 residues. V was pared by 4 bases and J by 7 bases, with 10 bases of the junction left unmatched. Looked up from germline, CDR1 is MNHEY and CDR2 is SVGAGI. The CDR3 sequence is CASSLLGTREGGELFF. The CDR3 DNA reads as TGTGCCAGCAGTTTACTCGGGACGCGGGAGGGCGGGGAGCTGTTTTTT.